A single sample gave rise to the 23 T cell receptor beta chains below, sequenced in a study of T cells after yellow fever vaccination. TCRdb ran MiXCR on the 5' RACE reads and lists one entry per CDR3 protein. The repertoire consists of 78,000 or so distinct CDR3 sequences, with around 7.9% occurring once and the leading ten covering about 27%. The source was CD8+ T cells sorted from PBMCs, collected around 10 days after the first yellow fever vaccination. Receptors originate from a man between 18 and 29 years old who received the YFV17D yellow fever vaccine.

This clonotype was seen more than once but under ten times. CDR3 sequence: CASSLSELPPYEQYF. The CDR3 DNA is TGCGCCAGCAGCCTTTCAGAGCTGCCCCCCTACGAGCAGTACTTC. The chain has TRBV4-1 and TRBJ2-7; D gene ambiguous. CDR3 length: 15 residues. Trimming took off 4 bases at V and 2 bases at J, with 15 bases between the two ends. Germline V gene sequence: CDR1 MGHRA, CDR2 YSYEKL.

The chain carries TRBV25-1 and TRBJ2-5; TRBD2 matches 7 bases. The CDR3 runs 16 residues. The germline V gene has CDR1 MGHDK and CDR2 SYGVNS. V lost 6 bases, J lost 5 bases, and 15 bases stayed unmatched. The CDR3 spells CASSPREVRAVETQYF. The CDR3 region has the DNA TGTGCCAGCAGCCCCCGGGAGGTGCGGGCCGTTGAGACCCAGTACTTC.

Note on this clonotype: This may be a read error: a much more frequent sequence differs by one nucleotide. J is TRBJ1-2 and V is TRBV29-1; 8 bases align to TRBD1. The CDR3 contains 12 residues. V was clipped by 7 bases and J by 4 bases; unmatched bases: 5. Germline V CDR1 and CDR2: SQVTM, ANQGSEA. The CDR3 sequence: CSGRQGLYGYTF. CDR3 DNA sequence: TGCAGCGGCCGACAGGGGCTCTATGGCTACACCTTC.

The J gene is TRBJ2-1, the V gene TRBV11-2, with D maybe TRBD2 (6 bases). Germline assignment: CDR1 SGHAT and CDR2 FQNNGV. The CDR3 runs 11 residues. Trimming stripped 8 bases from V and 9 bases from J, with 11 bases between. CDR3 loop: CASPLGGEQFF. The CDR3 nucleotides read TGTGCCAGCCCTCTGGGAGGTGAGCAGTTCTTC.

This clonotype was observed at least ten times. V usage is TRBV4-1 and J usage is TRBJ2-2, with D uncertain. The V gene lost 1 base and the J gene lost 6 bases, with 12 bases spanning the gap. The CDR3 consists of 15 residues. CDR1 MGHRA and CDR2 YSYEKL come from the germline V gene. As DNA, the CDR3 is TGCGCCAGCAGCCAAGGGTTCAGGATGCCCGGGGAGCTGTTTTTT. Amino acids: CASSQGFRMPGELFF.

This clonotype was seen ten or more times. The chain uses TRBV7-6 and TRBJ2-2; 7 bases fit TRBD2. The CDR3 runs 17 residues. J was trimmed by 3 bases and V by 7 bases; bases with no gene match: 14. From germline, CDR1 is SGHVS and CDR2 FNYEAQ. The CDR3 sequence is CASTPRVAGEDTGELFF. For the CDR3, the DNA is TGTGCCAGCACCCCGAGGGTAGCGGGTGAAGACACCGGGGAGCTGTTTTTT.

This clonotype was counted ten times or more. CDR3 in amino acids: CASSLSEPTDTGELFF. CDR3 DNA: TGTGCCAGCAGCTTATCCGAGCCGACGGACACCGGGGAGCTGTTTTTT. V is TRBV13 and J is TRBJ2-2, with D hard to call. The V gene lost 2 bases and the J gene lost 3 bases, with 13 bases spanning the gap. The germline gives CDR1 PRHDT, CDR2 FYEKMQ (reference sequence). This CDR3 has 16 amino acids. Using reference TRBV13 and TRBJ2-2 for the parts outside the CDR3, the full variable domain is AAGVIQSPRHLIKEKRETATLKCYPIPRHDTVYWYQQGPGQDPQFLISFYEKMQSDKGSIPDRFSAQQFSDYHSELNMSSLELGDSALYFCASSLSEPTDTGELFFGEGSRLTVL.

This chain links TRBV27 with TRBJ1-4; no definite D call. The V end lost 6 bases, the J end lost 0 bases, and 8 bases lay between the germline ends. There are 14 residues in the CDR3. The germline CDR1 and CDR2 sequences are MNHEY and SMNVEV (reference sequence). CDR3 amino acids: CASRTSSTNEKLFF. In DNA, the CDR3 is TGTGCCAGCAGGACTAGCTCAACTAATGAAAAACTGTTTTTT.

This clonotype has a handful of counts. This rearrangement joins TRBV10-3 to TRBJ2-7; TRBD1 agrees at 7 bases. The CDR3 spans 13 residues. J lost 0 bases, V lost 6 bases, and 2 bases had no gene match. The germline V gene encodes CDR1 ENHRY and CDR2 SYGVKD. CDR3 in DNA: TGTGCCATCAGGGACAGGTCCTCCTACGAGCAGTACGTC. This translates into CAIRDRSSYEQYV.

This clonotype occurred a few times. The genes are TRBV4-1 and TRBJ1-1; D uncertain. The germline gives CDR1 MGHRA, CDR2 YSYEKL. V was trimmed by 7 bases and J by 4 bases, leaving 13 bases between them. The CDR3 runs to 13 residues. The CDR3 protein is CASTKTTATEAFF. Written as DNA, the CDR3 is TGCGCCAGCACCAAAACGACGGCCACTGAAGCTTTCTTT.

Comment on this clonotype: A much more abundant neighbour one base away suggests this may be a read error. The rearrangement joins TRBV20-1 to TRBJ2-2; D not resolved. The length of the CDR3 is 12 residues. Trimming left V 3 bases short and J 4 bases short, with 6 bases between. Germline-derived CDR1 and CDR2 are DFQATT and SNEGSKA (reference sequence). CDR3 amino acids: CSARGATGELFF. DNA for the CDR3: TGCAGTGCTAGGGGCGCCACCGGGGAGCTGTTTTTT.

Here the CDR3 reads CASSYSGETQYF. The CDR3 DNA reads as TGTGCCAGCAGTTACTCAGGAGAGACCCAGTACTTC. This chain links TRBV6-5 with TRBJ2-5; D is uncertain. Germline values: CDR1 MNHEY, CDR2 SVGAGI. The CDR3 is made up of 12 amino acids. With 0 bases removed from V and 4 bases from J, the gap between germline ends came to 3 bases.

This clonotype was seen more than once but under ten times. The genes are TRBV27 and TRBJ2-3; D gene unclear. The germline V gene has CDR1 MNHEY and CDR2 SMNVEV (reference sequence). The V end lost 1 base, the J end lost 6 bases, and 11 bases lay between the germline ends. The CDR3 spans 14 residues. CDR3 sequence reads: CASSLLGPWDTQYF. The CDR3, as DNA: TGTGCCAGCAGTTTATTGGGTCCTTGGGATACGCAGTATTTT.

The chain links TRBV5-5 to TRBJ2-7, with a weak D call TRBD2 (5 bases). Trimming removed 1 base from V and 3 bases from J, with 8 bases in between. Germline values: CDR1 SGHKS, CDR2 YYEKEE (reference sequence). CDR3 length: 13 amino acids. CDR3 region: CASSLTEVYEQYV. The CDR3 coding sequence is TGTGCCAGCAGCTTGACGGAGGTCTACGAGCAGTACGTC.

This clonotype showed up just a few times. CDR3 DNA: TGTGCCAGCAGCCTAGGGACGGGGAATGAGCAGTTCTTC. It yields the protein CASSLGTGNEQFF. This chain uses TRBV14 with TRBJ2-1; perhaps D is TRBD1 or TRBD2 (5 bases each). Trimming took 4 bases from V and 7 from J, leaving 11 bases between them. The CDR3 sequence is 13 residues long. Germline V lookup: CDR1 SGHDN, CDR2 FVKESK.

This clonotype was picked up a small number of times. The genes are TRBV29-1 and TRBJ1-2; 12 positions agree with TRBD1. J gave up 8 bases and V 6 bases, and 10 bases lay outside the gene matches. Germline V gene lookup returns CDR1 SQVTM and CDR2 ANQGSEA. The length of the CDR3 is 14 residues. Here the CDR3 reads CSVRTGQGARGYTF. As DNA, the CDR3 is TGCAGCGTGAGAACGGGACAGGGGGCGCGGGGCTACACCTTC.

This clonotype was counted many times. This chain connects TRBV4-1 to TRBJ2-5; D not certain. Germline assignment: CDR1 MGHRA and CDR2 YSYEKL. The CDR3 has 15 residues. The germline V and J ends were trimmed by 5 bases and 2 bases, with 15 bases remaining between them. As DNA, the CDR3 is TGCGCCAGCAGCGATAGTCGAATCCAACAAGAGACCCAGTACTTC. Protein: CASSDSRIQQETQYF.

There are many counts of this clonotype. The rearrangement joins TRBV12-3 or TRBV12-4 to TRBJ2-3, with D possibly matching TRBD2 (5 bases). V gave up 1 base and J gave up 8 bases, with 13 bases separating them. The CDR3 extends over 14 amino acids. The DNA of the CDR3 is TGTGCCAGCAGTTTAGGGGCGTCCCGGGGTACGCAGTATTTT. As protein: CASSLGASRGTQYF.

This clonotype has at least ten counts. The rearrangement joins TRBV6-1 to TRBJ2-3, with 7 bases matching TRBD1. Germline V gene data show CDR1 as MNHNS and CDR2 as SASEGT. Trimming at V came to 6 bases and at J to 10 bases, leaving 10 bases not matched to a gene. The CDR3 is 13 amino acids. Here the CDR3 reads CASSLIPGQAQYF. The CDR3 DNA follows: TGTGCCAGCAGCCTAATACCCGGACAGGCGCAGTATTTT.

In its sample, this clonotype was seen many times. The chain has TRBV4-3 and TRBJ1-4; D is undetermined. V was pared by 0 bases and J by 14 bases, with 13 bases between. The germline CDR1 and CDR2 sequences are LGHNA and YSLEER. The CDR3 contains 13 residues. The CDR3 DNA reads TGCGCCAGCAGCCAAGATCGGCCCTCTGTCCTGTTTTTT. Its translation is CASSQDRPSVLFF.

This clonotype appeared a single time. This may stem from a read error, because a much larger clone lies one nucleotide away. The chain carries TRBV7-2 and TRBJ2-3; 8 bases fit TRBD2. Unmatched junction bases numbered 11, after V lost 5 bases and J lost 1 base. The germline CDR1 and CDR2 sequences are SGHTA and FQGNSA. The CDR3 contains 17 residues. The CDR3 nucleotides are TGTGCCAGCAGCCCCAGAGGAGCGGGGGAACGCACAGATACGCAGTATTTT. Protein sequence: CASSPRGAGERTDTQYF.

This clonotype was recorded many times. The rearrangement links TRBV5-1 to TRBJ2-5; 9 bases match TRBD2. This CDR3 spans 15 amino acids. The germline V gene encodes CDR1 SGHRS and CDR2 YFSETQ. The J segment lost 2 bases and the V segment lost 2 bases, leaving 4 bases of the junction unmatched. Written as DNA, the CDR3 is TGCGCCAGCAGCTTAGAGCGGGGGGTACAAGAGACCCAGTACTTC. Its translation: CASSLERGVQETQYF.

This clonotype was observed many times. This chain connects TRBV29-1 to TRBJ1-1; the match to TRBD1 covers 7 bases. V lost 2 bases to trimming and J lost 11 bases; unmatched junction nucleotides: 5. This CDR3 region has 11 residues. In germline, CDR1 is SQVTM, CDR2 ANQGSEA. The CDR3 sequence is CSVEQGERAFF. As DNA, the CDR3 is TGCAGCGTTGAACAGGGGGAAAGGGCTTTCTTT.